Listed below are T cell receptor beta chains from one sample, sequenced in a study of OX40 agonist ivuxolimab in advanced cancers. The data were produced by immunoSEQ multiplex PCR, yet TCRdb's version contains in-frame clones alone and is incomplete. The data hold 55,000 to 90,000 clones, with 85% to 90% observed a single time. The specimen was CD4+ or CD8+ T cells sorted from blood, collected in a trial of the OX40 agonist ivuxolimab. These TCRs come from an adult with an advanced solid tumor such as melanoma, head and neck, liver or kidney cancer. CDR3s include the opening cysteine and the closing phenylalanine or tryptophan. A D gene is named only where the DNA matches it firmly. Some rows mark clone size as missing; the rest say once, few, many or name a class of expanded clone.

j_call clone_size d_call v_call cdr3_length cdr3_nt cdr3_aa
TRBJ2-1 NA TRBD2 TRBV29-1 14 TGCAGCGTCGCCCGACTAGCGGGAGGAGATGAGCAGTTCTTC CSVARLAGGDEQFF
TRBJ1-2 once TRBD1 TRBV29-1 14 TGCAGCGCGAGTATTACGTGGACAGGGGTTGGCTACACCTTC CSASITWTGVGYTF
TRBJ1-4 NA NA TRBV7-9 14 TGTGCCAGCAGCTCCAGGGGTTCCCTTGAAAAACTGTTTTTT CASSSRGSLEKLFF
TRBJ2-2 NA NA TRBV15 14 TGTGCCACCAGCAGAGAGACTTGGAGGAGGGAGCTGTTTTTT CATSRETWRRELFF
TRBJ1-4 NA TRBD1 TRBV7-9 15 TGTGCCAGCAGCTCGTTGACAGGGCCTAATGAAAAACTGTTTTTT CASSSLTGPNEKLFF
TRBJ1-1 NA NA TRBV6-5 13 TGTGCCAGCAGGGTCAGCCCGAACACTGAAGCTTTCTTT CASRVSPNTEAFF
TRBJ2-3 NA NA TRBV5-1 15 TGCGCCAGCAGCTTGATACAGGAGGGCACAGATACGCAGTATTTT CASSLIQEGTDTQYF
TRBJ1-1 NA NA TRBV29-1 14 TGCAGCGTATCGGGGGGAACCATGAACACTGAAGCTTTCTTT CSVSGGTMNTEAFF
TRBJ1-2 NA NA TRBV6-1 14 TGTGCCAGCAGCCCCTCGGGGCAGCTCTATGGCTACACCTTC CASSPSGQLYGYTF
TRBJ1-5 NA NA TRBV2 15 TGTGCCAGCAGTGGGGACTGGGGATCTAATCAGCCCCAGCATTTT CASSGDWGSNQPQHF
TRBJ1-4 NA TRBD1 TRBV2 13 TGTGCCAGCGCGACAGGGGGCAGGGAAAAACTGTTTTTT CASATGGREKLFF
TRBJ2-1 NA NA TRBV21-1 15 TGTGCCAGCAGCAAACGCGAGGGCCGGGACAATGAGCAGTTCTTC CASSKREGRDNEQFF
TRBJ1-5 NA NA TRBV7-2 13 TGTGCCAGCAGCTTAACGAGTAATCAGCCCCAGCATTTT CASSLTSNQPQHF
TRBJ2-1 NA TRBD2 TRBV7-9 16 TGTGCCAGCAGCTTAGGAGGCGGGGGGCCCTACAATGAGCAGTTCTTC CASSLGGGGPYNEQFF
TRBJ2-7 NA NA TRBV5-1 15 TGCGCCAGCAGCTTGTTTACAGCGGATTCCTACGAGCAGTACTTC CASSLFTADSYEQYF
TRBJ2-1 NA TRBD2 TRBV19 13 TGTGCCACGGCTAGCGGGGTGGGGAGGGAGCAGTTCTTC CATASGVGREQFF
TRBJ2-7 NA NA TRBV18 13 TGTGCCAGCTCACCACCGAACCACTACGAGCAGTACTTC CASSPPNHYEQYF
TRBJ1-1 NA NA TRBV6-5 16 TGTGCCAGCAGTTACCTAAGGGGGGGCTTGGGCACTGAAGCTTTCTTT CASSYLRGGLGTEAFF
TRBJ1-3 NA NA TRBV7-9 12 TGTGCCAGCAGCCATCTAAGAAACACCATATATTTT CASSHLRNTIYF
TRBJ2-5 NA NA TRBV21-1 18 TGTGCCAGCAGCAAGGCCCCGGACAAGGACAGGGGCCAAGAGACCCAGTACTTC CASSKAPDKDRGQETQYF
TRBJ2-1 NA TRBD1 TRBV2 14 TGTGCCAGCAAAGGGACAGCCTCCGACAATGAGCAGTTCTTC CASKGTASDNEQFF
TRBJ1-2 NA NA TRBV10-3 13 TGTGCCATCAGTGAGTCGTCGGGGGTCGGCTACACCTTC CAISESSGVGYTF
TRBJ1-5 NA NA TRBV2 13 TGTGCCAGCAGCCAGGACAGCAATCAGCCCCAGCATTTT CASSQDSNQPQHF
TRBJ1-3 NA NA TRBV7-3 13 TGTGCCAGCAGCTTAGAGGGTGGAAACACCATATATTTT CASSLEGGNTIYF
TRBJ2-5 NA NA TRBV5-1 15 TGCGCCAGCAGCTTGCTCCAGGGGATCCAAGAGACCCAGTACTTC CASSLLQGIQETQYF
TRBJ1-5 few NA TRBV6-1 12 TGTGCCAGCAGTAAAGGCACTCAGCCCCAGCATTTT CASSKGTQPQHF
TRBJ2-1 NA NA TRBV7-8 14 TGTGCCAGCAGCTTAGCTTCTCAGGGTTGGGAGCAGTTCTTC CASSLASQGWEQFF
TRBJ2-7 NA NA TRBV5-1 14 TGCGCCAGCAGCTTGGCCTTGGGGGCGGGCGAGCAGTACTTC CASSLALGAGEQYF
TRBJ2-2 NA NA TRBV6-5 12 TGTGCCAGCACAGGGGACACCGGGGAGCTGTTTTTT CASTGDTGELFF
TRBJ2-1 NA NA TRBV12-2 15 TGTGCAAGTCGCTTAGAGGGACTAGTGATATGTGAGCAGTTCTTC CASRLEGLVICEQFF
TRBJ1-6 NA NA TRBV28 15 TGTGCCAGCATCAGACCCGGACTGATTGGTTCACCCCTCCACTTT CASIRPGLIGSPLHF
TRBJ2-3 NA NA TRBV5-1 12 TGCGCCAGCAGCTTGGGCCGGGATACGCAGTATTTT CASSLGRDTQYF
TRBJ2-3 NA TRBD1 TRBV29-1 15 TGCAGCGGTGCCGGGACAGGGACAGGTCCGGACACGCAGTATTTT CSGAGTGTGPDTQYF
TRBJ2-3 NA NA TRBV10-1 15 TGCGCCAGCAGTGAGGGACAGACTAGCACAGATACGCAGTATTTT CASSEGQTSTDTQYF
TRBJ1-5 once NA TRBV27 17 TGTGCCAGCAGTTCCACCCCCTTCCGGTTTTCCAATCAGCCCCAGCATTTT CASSSTPFRFSNQPQHF
TRBJ1-5 NA TRBD1 TRBV2 18 TGTGCCAGCAGTGAAGCGTGGGGACAGAGCGCACTGAATCAGCCCCAGCATTTT CASSEAWGQSALNQPQHF
TRBJ2-2 NA TRBD2 TRBV5-4 14 TGTGCCAGCAATGGCGGGGGGGACACCGGGGAGCTGTTTTTT CASNGGGDTGELFF
TRBJ1-1 NA NA TRBV28 13 TGTGCCAGCGGGGAAGATACGAACACTGAAGCTTTCTTT CASGEDTNTEAFF
TRBJ1-1 NA TRBD1 TRBV19 15 TGTGCCAGTAGTATGGCGACAGGGGGAGGCACTGAAGCTTTCTTT CASSMATGGGTEAFF
TRBJ1-2 NA NA TRBV5-1 15 TGCGCCAGCAGCTTGGCTCCGCTTGTTAACTATGGCTACACCTTC CASSLAPLVNYGYTF
TRBJ2-4 NA NA TRBV5-8 13 TGTGCCAGCAGCTTGGGAATCGGAAACATTCAGTACTTC CASSLGIGNIQYF
TRBJ2-2 NA TRBD1 TRBV5-1 15 TGCGCCAGCAGCTTTACGAGAACAGGGGGCTGGGAGCTGTTTTTT CASSFTRTGGWELFF
TRBJ2-1 NA NA TRBV5-1 13 TGCGCCAGCAGGCGGACTACCCACAATGAGCAGTTCTTC CASRRTTHNEQFF
TRBJ2-5 NA TRBD1 TRBV7-9 14 TGTGCCAGCAGCCAGACAGGGGGCGCCGAGACCCAGTACTTC CASSQTGGAETQYF
TRBJ1-1 NA NA TRBV7-9 15 TGTGCCAGCACGAAACTATTGAACCTTAACACTGAAGCTTTCTTT CASTKLLNLNTEAFF
TRBJ2-2 few TRBD1 TRBV23-1 14 TGCGCCAGCGGCCTTTACAGGGGGCAGGGGGGAGCTGTTTTT CASGLYRGQGGAVF
TRBJ1-1 once NA TRBV28 15 TGTGCCAGCAGTATAGGGGCCGCTAGGGGCACTGAAGCTTTCTTT CASSIGAARGTEAFF
TRBJ1-4 NA NA TRBV6-1 13 TGTGCCAGCAGTGGGGAGGATAATGAAAAACTGTTTTTT CASSGEDNEKLFF
TRBJ1-4 NA NA TRBV5-4 13 TGTGCCAGCAGCGGAGGTTTTAGGGAAAAACTGTTTTTT CASSGGFREKLFF